Given below is one T cell receptor beta chain in context. Its cognate antigen has yet to be identified. Base qualities are not at hand, and no much larger clone is one base apart. TCRbeta CDR3 regions were amplified from genomic DNA using the immunoSEQ Assay, a bias-controlled multiplex PCR. Under the source paper's analysis protocol: The number of nucleated cells in each sample was estimated by amplification of reference gene primers within the assay. To quantify the absolute abundance of each unique TCRbeta CDR3 rearrangement, sequence reads were collapsed and filtered. For each sample, productive Simpson clonality was calculated by taking the square root of Simpson's diversity index across productive rearrangements. TCRdb took this table from immuneACCESS and kept in-frame rearrangements with V and J called. Such tables lack part of the clones; where checked against another copy, unresolved V genes explain under half of the gap, and the rest is unexplained. V, J and clone size are those of that table, while D and trimming were read from the DNA. The sample table shows about 150,000 clones, and roughly 77% are seen once. The ten largest clonotypes hold less than 5.5% of the sample.

The record originates from a study of blood T cell repertoires in COVID-19 (dated by TCRdb to 2020 to 2021). Background for the entire study: Samples from collaborators originated in the United States, Italy and Spain and spanned both the acute and convalescent phases of COVID-19. The prospective study material was composed of cDNA or gDNA derived from T cells, B-cell-depleted T cells, or PBMCs. The dataset comprised deeply sampled blood TCRbeta repertoires from subjects exposed to, actively infected with, or recovered from COVID-19. A freely available public database, intended as a resource for researchers studying the immune response to SARS-CoV-2, is where the repertoires were released. The samples were drawn from the first 160 participants of the ongoing ImmuneRACE study and from 950 to 1,500 subjects provided by 6 global collaborators. A de-identified subject ID, COVID-19 status, age in years and sex were almost always included in the sample metadata. HLA class I and class II types, where available, came from metadata supplied by the sample provider rather than from assay-based typing. Study-wide findings and limitations: The quantity of clinical and demographic metadata differed by source and by participant and was supplied without curation.

Each collaborating institution followed its own protocols to collect whole blood in K2EDTA tubes. For TCRbeta analysis, collaborators shipped samples in one of three forms: frozen whole blood, isolated PBMCs, or DNA extracted from either of those sample types. V lost 0 bases and J lost 1 base; the stretch between them is 12 bases long. The CDR3 covers 16 residues, taking in both the cysteine and the phenylalanine. Just the 48-base CDR3 DNA is kept, in frame starting at base 1. Per the germline V gene, LGHNA is the CDR1 and YNFKEQ is the CDR2. The V gene is TRBV4-2 and the J gene is TRBJ1-1; no confident D gene assignment can be made. The sample was peripheral blood. This sequence originates from a man aged 55 to 70 with acute or convalescent COVID-19. The DNA reads as follows: TGTGCCAGCAGCCAAGATCTGGGAGGCAAGAACACTGAAGCTTTCTTT. It translates as CASSQDLGGKNTEAFF.